The source of this T cell receptor beta chain is a study of beta chain features in type 1 diabetes. Populations obtained by sorting all exceeded 98% purity. General study results and limits: Among patients, naive, central memory and Treg TCRB repertoires appeared more similar than among healthy donors. All four CD4+ subsets from Type 1 diabetes patients carried moderately but significantly shorter TCRB CDR3s. Sequencing of cDNA might inflate the share of cells that strongly express TCR.

As regards this clone: Its antigen is as yet unknown.

Sequenced material consisted of expressed TCRB transcripts (all of the isolated RNA was reverse transcribed). TCRdb keeps only in-frame clones here, not all; method: immunoSEQ multiplex PCR. The data show roughly 220,000 clones, around 15% seen once. The sequenced material came from naive CD4+ T cells from blood. The TCR was taken from a man younger than 40 with type 1 diabetes.

The CDR3 sequence: CASSSQDRGGGDTQYF. CDR3 DNA: TGTGCCAGCAGCTCCCAGGACAGGGGCGGTGGAGATACGCAGTATTTT. The rearrangement uses TRBV13 and TRBJ2-3; TRBD1 matches at 9 bases. Germline-derived CDR1 and CDR2 are PRHDT and FYEKMQ (reference sequence). V dropped 4 bases and J dropped 5; count of bases not matched to a gene: 10. The CDR3 extends over 16 amino acids. Full variable domain (remainder filled in from reference TRBV13 and TRBJ2-3): AAGVIQSPRHLIKEKRETATLKCYPIPRHDTVYWYQQGPGQDPQFLISFYEKMQSDKGSIPDRFSAQQFSDYHSELNMSSLELGDSALYFCASSSQDRGGGDTQYFGPGTRLTVL.